The rows below give T cell receptor beta chains drawn from one sample of a study of shared clonotypes between healthy human individuals. TCRdb keeps only in-frame clones here, not all; method: immunoSEQ multiplex PCR. The table has approximately 2,200,000 clones, approximately 94% seen once. The sample taken for sequencing was naive CD8+ T cells from PBMCs. Receptors were obtained from a man between 18 and 29 years old in good health. Some clones in this sample may be carry-over from other donors' samples. The CDR3 runs from the conserved cysteine through the conserved F or W. The D gene is left open where the match is weak. Rows may omit the clone size; those that give it use once, few, many or a size class.

clone size	D gene	V gene	J gene	CDR3 DNA	CDR3 protein
-	TRBD2	TRBV30	TRBJ2-1	TGTGCCTGGAGTCTCTCTAGCGGGAGCTACAATGAGCAGTTCTTC	CAWSLSSGSYNEQFF
-	-	TRBV25-1	TRBJ2-7	TGTGCCGGCAGTGATAGGGGACCAGCCTCCTACGAGCAGTACTTC	CAGSDRGPASYEQYF
-	-	TRBV28	TRBJ2-5	TGTGCCAGCAGACCCCCCAGGGCACGGGAGACCCAGTACTTC	CASRPPRARETQYF
once	-	TRBV6-5	TRBJ2-2	TGTGCCAGCAGTTACTCGACAGCCACCGGGGAGCTGTTTTTT	CASSYSTATGELFF
-	TRBD1	TRBV2	TRBJ2-7	TGTGCCAGCAGTCCCCACCTCCGGGACAGGAGCCACTACGAGCAGTACTTC	CASSPHLRDRSHYEQYF
-	TRBD2	TRBV14	TRBJ2-5	TGTGCCAGCACCCCGGGGGGGAGCTTCGGTGAGACCCAGTACTTC	CASTPGGSFGETQYF
-	-	TRBV5-6	TRBJ1-2	TGTGCCAGCTCTTCGGAGGGTGTCTTCGGCTACACCTTC	CASSSEGVFGYTF
-	-	TRBV10-3	TRBJ2-3	TGTGCCATCAAACCGACTAGTGACACAGATACGCAGTATTTT	CAIKPTSDTDTQYF
-	-	TRBV19	TRBJ1-1	TGTGCCAGTAGTATGTCCAGCTACCACACTGAAGCTTTCTTT	CASSMSSYHTEAFF
-	TRBD2	TRBV11-3	TRBJ2-1	TGTGCCAGCAGCTCCGCGGGACTAGCGGGCCCCTCCTACAATGAGCAGTTCTTC	CASSSAGLAGPSYNEQFF
-	TRBD2	TRBV2	TRBJ2-7	TGTGCCAGCAGTGAGGGGCTAGCGGGAGGCCCGGGGCGCGAGCAGTACTTC	CASSEGLAGGPGREQYF
once	TRBD1	TRBV9	TRBJ2-3	TGTGCCAGCAGCGTACCCGACTACGAACAGGGGCACCACACAGATACGCAGTATTTT	CASSVPDYEQGHHTDTQYF
-	TRBD1	TRBV19	TRBJ2-7	TGTGCCAGTAGTATTTCGAGGACAGGGGGGCTCGAGCAGTACTTC	CASSISRTGGLEQYF